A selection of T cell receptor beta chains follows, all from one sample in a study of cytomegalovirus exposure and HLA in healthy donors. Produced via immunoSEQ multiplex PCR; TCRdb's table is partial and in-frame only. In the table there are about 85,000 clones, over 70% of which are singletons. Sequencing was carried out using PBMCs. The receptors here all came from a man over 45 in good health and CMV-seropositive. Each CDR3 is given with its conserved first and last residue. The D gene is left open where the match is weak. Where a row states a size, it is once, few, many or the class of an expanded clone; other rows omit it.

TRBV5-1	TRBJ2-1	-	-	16	CASSLTGGISYNEQFF	TGCGCCAGCAGCTTGACAGGAGGGATATCCTACAATGAGCAGTTCTTC
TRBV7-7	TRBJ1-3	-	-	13	CASSPGPGNTIYF	TGTGCCAGCAGCCCAGGCCCTGGAAACACCATATATTTT
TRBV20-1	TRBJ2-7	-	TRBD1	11	CSATRDREQYF	TGCAGTGCTACCCGGGACAGGGAGCAGTACTTC
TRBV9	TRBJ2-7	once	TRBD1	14	CASSSQTGDYEQYF	TGTGCCAGCAGCTCCCAGACAGGGGACTACGAGCAGTACTTC
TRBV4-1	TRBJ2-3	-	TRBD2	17	CASSQDRLAGVTDTQYF	TGCGCCAGCAGCCAAGATCGACTAGCGGGAGTCACAGATACGCAGTATTTT
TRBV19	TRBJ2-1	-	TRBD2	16	CASSIVGTSELNEQFF	TGTGCCAGTAGTATAGTCGGGACTAGCGAACTCAATGAGCAGTTCTTC
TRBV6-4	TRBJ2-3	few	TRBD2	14	CASSGGLSTDTQYF	TGTGCCAGCAGTGGGGGACTAAGCACAGATACGCAGTATTTT
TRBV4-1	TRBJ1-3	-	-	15	CASGHLQVSGNTIYF	TGCGCCAGCGGCCATCTGCAGGTATCTGGAAACACCATATATTTT
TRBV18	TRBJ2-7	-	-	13	CASSTTQGYEQYF	TGTGCCAGCTCAACGACGCAGGGCTACGAGCAGTACTTC
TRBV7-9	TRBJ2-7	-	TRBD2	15	CSSSLSRTSIYEQYF	TGTTCCAGCAGCTTATCCCGGACTAGCATTTACGAGCAGTACTTC
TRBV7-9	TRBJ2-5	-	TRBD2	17	CSSSRLAGNVQVETQYF	TGTTCCAGCAGCCGACTAGCGGGTAATGTTCAGGTTGAGACCCAGTACTTC
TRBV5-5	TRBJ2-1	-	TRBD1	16	CASSLVGTELNNEQFF	TGTGCCAGCAGCTTGGTCGGGACAGAACTGAACAATGAGCAGTTCTTC
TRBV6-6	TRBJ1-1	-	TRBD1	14	CASSHPGQGTEAFF	TGTGCCAGCAGTCATCCGGGACAGGGTACTGAAGCTTTCTTT
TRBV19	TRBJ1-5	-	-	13	CASNDRSNQPQHF	TGTGCCAGTAATGACAGAAGCAATCAGCCCCAGCATTTT
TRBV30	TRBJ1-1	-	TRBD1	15	CAWSERTGLDTEAFF	TGTGCCTGGAGTGAGAGGACAGGGCTTGACACTGAAGCTTTCTTT
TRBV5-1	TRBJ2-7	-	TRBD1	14	CASSVQGAEYEQYF	TGCGCCAGCAGCGTACAGGGGGCGGAGTACGAGCAGTACTTC
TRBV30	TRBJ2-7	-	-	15	CAWSVGGNSWNEQYF	TGTGCCTGGAGTGTAGGAGGCAACAGCTGGAACGAGCAGTACTTC
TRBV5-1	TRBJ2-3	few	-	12	CASSLFGDTQYF	TGCGCCAGCAGCTTGTTCGGGGATACGCAGTATTTT
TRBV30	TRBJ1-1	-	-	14	CACAQVGRSGEAFF	TGTGCCTGTGCACAGGTAGGCCGGTCCGGTGAAGCTTTCTTT
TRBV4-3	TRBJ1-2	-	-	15	CASSQDSKGPYGYTF	TGCGCCAGCAGCCAAGATTCTAAGGGGCCCTATGGCTACACCTTC
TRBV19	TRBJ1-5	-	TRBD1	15	CASRITGGAGQPQHF	TGTGCCAGTAGGATTACAGGGGGCGCGGGTCAGCCCCAGCATTTT
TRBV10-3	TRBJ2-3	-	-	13	CAISDNEAGGQYF	TGTGCCATCAGTGATAATGAGGCAGGAGGGCAGTATTTT
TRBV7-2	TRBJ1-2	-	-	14	CASSPTPEGSGYTF	TGCGCCAGCAGCCCAACCCCAGAAGGGAGTGGCTACACCTTC
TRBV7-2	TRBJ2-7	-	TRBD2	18	CASSLAKAGGLSSYEQYF	TGTGCCAGCAGCTTAGCGAAAGCGGGAGGCCTCAGCTCCTACGAGCAGTACTTC
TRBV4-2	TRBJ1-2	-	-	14	CASSQSPDSYGYTF	TGTGCCAGCAGCCAATCCCCAGACAGCTATGGCTACACCTTC
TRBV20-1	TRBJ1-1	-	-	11	CSARRVNEAFF	TGCAGTGCTAGACGGGTGAATGAAGCTTTCTTT
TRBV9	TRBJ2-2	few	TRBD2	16	CASSVGAGGPIGELFF	TGTGCCAGCAGCGTAGGGGCGGGAGGGCCCATCGGGGAGCTGTTTTTT